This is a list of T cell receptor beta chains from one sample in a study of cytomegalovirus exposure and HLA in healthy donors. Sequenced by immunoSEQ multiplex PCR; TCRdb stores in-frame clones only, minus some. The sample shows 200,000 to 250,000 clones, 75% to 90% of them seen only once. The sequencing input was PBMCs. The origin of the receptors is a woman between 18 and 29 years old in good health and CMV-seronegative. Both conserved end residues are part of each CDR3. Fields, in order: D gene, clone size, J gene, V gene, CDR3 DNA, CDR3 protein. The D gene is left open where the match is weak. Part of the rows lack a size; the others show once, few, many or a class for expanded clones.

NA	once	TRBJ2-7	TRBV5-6	TGTGCCAGCAGCTTGCAGGGCCGCGAGCAGTACTTC	CASSLQGREQYF
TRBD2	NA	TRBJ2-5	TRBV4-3	TGCGCCAGCAGCCCGCGCGGACTAGTGGGAGAGACCCAGTACTTC	CASSPRGLVGETQYF
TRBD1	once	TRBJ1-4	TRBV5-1	TGCGCCAGCAGCCCCCTAGGACAGGCCGGGGAAAAACTGTTTTTT	CASSPLGQAGEKLFF
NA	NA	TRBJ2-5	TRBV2	TGTGCCAGCACCGGGAACCCAGGAAAGACCCAGTACTTC	CASTGNPGKTQYF
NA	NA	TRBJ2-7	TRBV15	TGTGCCACCAGCGCAGGGGGGTCCTACGAGCAGTACTTC	CATSAGGSYEQYF
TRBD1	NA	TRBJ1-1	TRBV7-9	TGTGCCAGCAGCTTGGGACAGATTGAAGCTTTCTTT	CASSLGQIEAFF
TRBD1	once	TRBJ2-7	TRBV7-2	TGTGCCAGCAGCCTTGGGACAGAGTCTTGGTACGAGCAGTACTTC	CASSLGTESWYEQYF
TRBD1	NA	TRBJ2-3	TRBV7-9	TGTGCCAGCAACCGACAGGGGCCCACAGATACGCAGTATTTT	CASNRQGPTDTQYF
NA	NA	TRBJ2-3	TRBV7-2	TGTGCCAGCAGCATCCAGCTAGCCGGAGATACGCAGTATTTT	CASSIQLAGDTQYF
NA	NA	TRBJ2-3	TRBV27	TGTGCCAGCAGAAGGAGCGTGTCGGCCCTCGGAGATACGCAGTATTTT	CASRRSVSALGDTQYF
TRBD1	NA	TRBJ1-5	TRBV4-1	TGCGCCAGCAGCCCGAAGACAGGGAGGCAGCCCCAGCATTTT	CASSPKTGRQPQHF
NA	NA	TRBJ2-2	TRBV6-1	TGTGCCAGCATCAGAACAAGGAACACCGGGGAGCTGTTTTTT	CASIRTRNTGELFF
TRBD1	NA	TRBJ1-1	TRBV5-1	TGCGCCAGCAGCTCCCTACAGGGACAGGGATTTGAGAACACTGAAGCTTTCTTT	CASSSLQGQGFENTEAFF
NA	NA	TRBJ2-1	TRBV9	TGTGCCAGCAGCCCCCGTTTTAAGGCAGGGTCATCTGGGAATGAGCAGTTCTTC	CASSPRFKAGSSGNEQFF
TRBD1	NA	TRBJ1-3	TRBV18	TGTGCCAGCTCACCAACGGAGGGGGCACGGTCTGGAAACACCATATATTTT	CASSPTEGARSGNTIYF
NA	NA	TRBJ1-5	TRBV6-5	TGTGCCACCGGACAGATCTATAGCAATCAGCCCCAGCATTTT	CATGQIYSNQPQHF
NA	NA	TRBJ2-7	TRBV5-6	TGTGCCAGCAGCTTAATGAGTTACGAGCAGTACTTC	CASSLMSYEQYF
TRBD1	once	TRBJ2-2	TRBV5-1	TGCGCCAGCAGCTTCTCCGGACAGGGGATTGGGACCGGGGAGCTGTTTTTT	CASSFSGQGIGTGELFF
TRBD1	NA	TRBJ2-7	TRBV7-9	TGTGCCAGCAGCCCCCTGGACAGGGATCGGTACGAGCAGTACTTC	CASSPLDRDRYEQYF
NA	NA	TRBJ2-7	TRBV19	TGTGCCAGTAGTGGTGGACGGGACTACGAGCAGTACTTC	CASSGGRDYEQYF
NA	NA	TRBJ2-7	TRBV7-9	TGTGCCAGCAGCTTAGTCCAGGGGAGATACGAGCAGTACTTC	CASSLVQGRYEQYF
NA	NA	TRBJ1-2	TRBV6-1	TGTGCCAGCAGTGAGTCCTCCCATGGCTACACCTTC	CASSESSHGYTF
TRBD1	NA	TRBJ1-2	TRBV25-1	TGTGCCAGCAGTGAAAACAGGGGGGACTATGGCTACACCTTC	CASSENRGDYGYTF
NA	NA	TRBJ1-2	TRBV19	TGTGCCAGTATCGATAGGGTGGCCAGGGGCGGCGGCTACACCTTC	CASIDRVARGGGYTF
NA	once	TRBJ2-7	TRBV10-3	TGTGCCATCACGCCTTCGCGGGACTACGAGCAGTACTTC	CAITPSRDYEQYF
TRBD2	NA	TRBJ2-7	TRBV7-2	TGTGCCAGCAGCTTAGCCGCTAGCGGGAGAATCTACGAGCAGTACTTC	CASSLAASGRIYEQYF
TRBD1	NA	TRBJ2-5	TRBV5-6	TGTGCCAGCAGCTGGCGACAGGGGGCGATTTTCGGGGAGACCCAGTACTTC	CASSWRQGAIFGETQYF
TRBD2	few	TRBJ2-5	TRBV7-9	TGTGCCAGCAGCTCCTTTAGCGGGGGGGACCAAGAGACCCAGTACTTC	CASSSFSGGDQETQYF
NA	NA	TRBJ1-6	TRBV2	TGTGCCAGCAGCTTTAATTCACCCCTCCACTTT	CASSFNSPLHF
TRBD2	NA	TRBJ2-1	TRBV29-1	TGCAGCGTTCCAACCCCGGGACTAGCGCGCTACAATGAGCAGTTCTTC	CSVPTPGLARYNEQFF
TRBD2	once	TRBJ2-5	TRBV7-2	TGTGCCAGCATTACGGGACTAGCGGGGGTGGAGACCCAGTACTTC	CASITGLAGVETQYF
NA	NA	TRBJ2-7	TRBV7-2	TGTGCCAGCAGCTTCCCAGGGCGCGGTTACGAGCAGTACTTC	CASSFPGRGYEQYF
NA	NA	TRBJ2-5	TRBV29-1	TGCAGCGTTGAGGACCCGGGGTTCGGAGATGGAGAGACCCAGTACTTC	CSVEDPGFGDGETQYF
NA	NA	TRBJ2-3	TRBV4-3	TGCGCCAGCAGCATCCGACCGGGGGATACGCAGTATTTT	CASSIRPGDTQYF
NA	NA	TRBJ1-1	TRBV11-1	TGTGCCAGCAGCTTCTGGTCGGTCCAGAACACTGAAGCTTTCTTT	CASSFWSVQNTEAFF
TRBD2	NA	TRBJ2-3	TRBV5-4	TGTGCCAGCAGCGGGCCGGGACTAGCCACAGATACGCAGTATTTT	CASSGPGLATDTQYF
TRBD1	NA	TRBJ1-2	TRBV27	TGTGCCAGCCGCCCTACAGGGGCTGAATATGGCTACACCTTC	CASRPTGAEYGYTF
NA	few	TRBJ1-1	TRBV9	TGTGCCAGCAGCGTAGGGGGCGACACTGAAGCTTTCTTT	CASSVGGDTEAFF
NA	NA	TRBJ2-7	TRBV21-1	TGTGCCAGCTCGATCCCGGCCTACGAGCAGTACTTC	CASSIPAYEQYF
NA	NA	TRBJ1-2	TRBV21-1	TGTGCCAGCAGCAAAGGACAACCCGGCTATGGCTACACCTTC	CASSKGQPGYGYTF
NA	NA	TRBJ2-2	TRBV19	TGTGCCAGTAAAGAACAGAACACCGGGGAGCTGTTTTTT	CASKEQNTGELFF
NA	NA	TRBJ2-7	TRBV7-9	TGTGCCAGCAGCTTAGCGCCCCAGGGAAGGTACGAGCAGTACTTC	CASSLAPQGRYEQYF
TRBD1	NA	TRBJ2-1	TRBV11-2	TGTGCCAGCAGCACCGACAGGGTAGGGGCCAATGAGCAGTTCTTC	CASSTDRVGANEQFF
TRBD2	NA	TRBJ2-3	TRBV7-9	TGTGCCAGCAGCCCCGGACTAGCGGGGCGCACAGATACGCAGTATTTT	CASSPGLAGRTDTQYF
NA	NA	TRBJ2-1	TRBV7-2	TGTGCCAGCAGCCCCTCGGGCTCCTACAATGAGCAGTTCTTC	CASSPSGSYNEQFF
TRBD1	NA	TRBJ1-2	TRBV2	TGTGCCAGCAGCCCCCGGGGGACAGGGGGGGAGGGCTACACCTTC	CASSPRGTGGEGYTF
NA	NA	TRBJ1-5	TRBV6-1	TGTGCCAGCAACCGAGGGGCGGGGACTAATCAGCCCCAGCATTTT	CASNRGAGTNQPQHF
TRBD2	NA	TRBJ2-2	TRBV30	TGTGCCTGGAGTGTCCTGCGGGGGGCGACCGGGGAGCTGTTTTTT	CAWSVLRGATGELFF